The clone carrying this T cell receptor (beta chain) has ten or more counts. This sample's time point: patch test 3, about 24 weeks after DPC sensitization. Treatment here: therapeutic diphenylcyclopropenone sensitization with weekly scalp DPC. Venepuncture was done earlier than the placement of each patch test. This CDR3 region has 14 residues. TCRdb reprocessed the RACE reads via MiXCR and lists one record per CDR3 protein. The table includes about 90,000 distinct CDR3 sequences, 11% detected once. This record comes from a study of human T cells and chemical hapten exposure. This receptor was identified in a woman under 40 with alopecia areata. Some clones in this sample may be carry-over from other donors' samples. The chain couples TRBV21-1 to TRBJ2-7. TRBV21-1 is reported as a pseudogene. The sequencing here drew on whole blood, taken in connection with sensitization to the hapten diphenylcyclopropenone (DPC). CDR3 DNA sequence: TGTGCCAGCAGCACGACGGACGGGGCCTACGAGCAGTACTTC. Its protein is CASSTTDGAYEQYF.